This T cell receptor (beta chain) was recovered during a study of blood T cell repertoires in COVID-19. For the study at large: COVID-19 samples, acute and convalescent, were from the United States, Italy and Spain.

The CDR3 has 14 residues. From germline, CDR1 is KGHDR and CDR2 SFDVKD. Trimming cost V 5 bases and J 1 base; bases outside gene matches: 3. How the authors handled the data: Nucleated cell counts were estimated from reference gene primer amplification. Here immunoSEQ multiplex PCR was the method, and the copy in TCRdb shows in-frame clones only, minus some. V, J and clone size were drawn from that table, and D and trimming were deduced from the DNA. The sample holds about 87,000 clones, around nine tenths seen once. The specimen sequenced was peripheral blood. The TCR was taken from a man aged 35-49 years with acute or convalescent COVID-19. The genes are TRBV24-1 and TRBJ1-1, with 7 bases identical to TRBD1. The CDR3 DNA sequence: TGTGCCACCAGTGGGGGACAGCCGAACACTGAAGCTTTCTTT. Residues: CATSGGQPNTEAFF.